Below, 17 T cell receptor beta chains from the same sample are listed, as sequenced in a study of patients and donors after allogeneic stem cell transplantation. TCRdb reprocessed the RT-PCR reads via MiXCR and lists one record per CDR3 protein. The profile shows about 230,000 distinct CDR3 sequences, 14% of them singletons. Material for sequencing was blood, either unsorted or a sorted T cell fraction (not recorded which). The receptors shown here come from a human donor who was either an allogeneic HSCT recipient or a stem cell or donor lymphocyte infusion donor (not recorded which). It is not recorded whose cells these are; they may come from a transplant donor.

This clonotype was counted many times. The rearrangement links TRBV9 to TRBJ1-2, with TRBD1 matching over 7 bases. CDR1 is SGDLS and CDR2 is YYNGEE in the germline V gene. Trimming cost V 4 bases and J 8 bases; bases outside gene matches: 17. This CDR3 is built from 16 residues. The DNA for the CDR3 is TGTGCCAGCAGCCCCAGTGCCGCGACAGGGCTCGGGGGCTACACCTTC. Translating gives CASSPSAATGLGGYTF.

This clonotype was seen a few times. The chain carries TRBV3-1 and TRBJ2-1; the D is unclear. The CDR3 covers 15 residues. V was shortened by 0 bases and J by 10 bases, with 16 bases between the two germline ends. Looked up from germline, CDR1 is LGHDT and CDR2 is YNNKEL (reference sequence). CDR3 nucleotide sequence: TGTGCCAGCAGCCAAGATGTCACCCCCGGCAAGGAGCAGTTCTTC. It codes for CASSQDVTPGKEQFF.

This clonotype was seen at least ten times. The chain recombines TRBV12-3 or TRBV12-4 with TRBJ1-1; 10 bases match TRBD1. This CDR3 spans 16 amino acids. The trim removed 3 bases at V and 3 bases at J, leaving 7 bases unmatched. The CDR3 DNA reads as TGTGCCAGCAGTTTTTGGGACAGGGGAGGGGACACTGAAGCTTTCTTT. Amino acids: CASSFWDRGGDTEAFF.

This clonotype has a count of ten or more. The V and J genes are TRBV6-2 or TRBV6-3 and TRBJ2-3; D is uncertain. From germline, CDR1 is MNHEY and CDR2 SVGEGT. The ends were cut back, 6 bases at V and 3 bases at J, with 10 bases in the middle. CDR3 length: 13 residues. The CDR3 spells CASRPEGTDTQYF. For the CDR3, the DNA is TGTGCCAGCAGACCGGAAGGGACAGATACGCAGTATTTT.

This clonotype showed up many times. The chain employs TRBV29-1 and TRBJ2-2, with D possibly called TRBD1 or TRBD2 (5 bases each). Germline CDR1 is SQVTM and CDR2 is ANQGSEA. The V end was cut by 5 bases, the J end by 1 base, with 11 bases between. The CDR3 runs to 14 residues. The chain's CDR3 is CSVRDGRNTGELFF. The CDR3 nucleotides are TGCAGCGTTCGGGACGGCCGGAACACCGGGGAGCTGTTTTTT.

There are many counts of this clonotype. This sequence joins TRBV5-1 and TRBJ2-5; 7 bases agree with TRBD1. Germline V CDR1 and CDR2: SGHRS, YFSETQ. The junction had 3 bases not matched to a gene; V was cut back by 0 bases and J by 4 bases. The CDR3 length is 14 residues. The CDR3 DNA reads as TGCGCCAGCAGCTTGGAGTCAGGGGGAGAGACCCAGTACTTC. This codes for CASSLESGGETQYF.

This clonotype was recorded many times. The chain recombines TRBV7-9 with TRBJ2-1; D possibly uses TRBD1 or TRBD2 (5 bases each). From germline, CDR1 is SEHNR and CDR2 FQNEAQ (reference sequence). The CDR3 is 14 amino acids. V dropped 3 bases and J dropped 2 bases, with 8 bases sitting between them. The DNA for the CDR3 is TGTGCCAGCAGCTTCGGGGCCGCCTACAATGAGCAGTTCTTC. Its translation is CASSFGAAYNEQFF.

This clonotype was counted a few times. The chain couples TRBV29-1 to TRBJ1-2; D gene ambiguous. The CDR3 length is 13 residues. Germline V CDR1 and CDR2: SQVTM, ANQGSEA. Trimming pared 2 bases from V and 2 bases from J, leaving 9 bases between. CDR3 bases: TGCAGCGTTGAAATAAGGCAGAACTATGGCTACACCTTC. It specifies CSVEIRQNYGYTF.

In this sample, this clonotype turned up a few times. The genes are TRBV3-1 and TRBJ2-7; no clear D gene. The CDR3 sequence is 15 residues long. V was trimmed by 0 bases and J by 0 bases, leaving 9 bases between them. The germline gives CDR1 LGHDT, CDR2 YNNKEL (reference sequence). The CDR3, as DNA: TGTGCCAGCAGCCAAGAAACAGTGAGCTCCTACGAGCAGTACTTC. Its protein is CASSQETVSSYEQYF.

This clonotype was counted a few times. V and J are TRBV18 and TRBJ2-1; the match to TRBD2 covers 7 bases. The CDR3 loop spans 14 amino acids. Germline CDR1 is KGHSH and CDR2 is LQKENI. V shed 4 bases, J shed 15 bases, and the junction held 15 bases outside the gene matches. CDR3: CASSLRLAGNAGFF. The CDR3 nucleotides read TGTGCCAGCTCACTGAGACTAGCCGGCAACGCGGGGTTCTTC.

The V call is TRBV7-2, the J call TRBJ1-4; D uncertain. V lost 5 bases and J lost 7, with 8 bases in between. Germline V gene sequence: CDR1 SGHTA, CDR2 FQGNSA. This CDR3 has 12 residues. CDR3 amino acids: CASSEHSEKLFF. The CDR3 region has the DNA TGTGCCAGCAGCGAACATAGTGAAAAACTGTTTTTT.

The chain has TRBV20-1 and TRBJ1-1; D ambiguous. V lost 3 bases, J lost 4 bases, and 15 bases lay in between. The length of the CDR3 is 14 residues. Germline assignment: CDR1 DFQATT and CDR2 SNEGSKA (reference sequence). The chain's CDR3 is CSASRGPPGTEAFF. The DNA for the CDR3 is TGCAGTGCTAGCCGAGGGCCTCCGGGCACTGAAGCTTTCTTT.

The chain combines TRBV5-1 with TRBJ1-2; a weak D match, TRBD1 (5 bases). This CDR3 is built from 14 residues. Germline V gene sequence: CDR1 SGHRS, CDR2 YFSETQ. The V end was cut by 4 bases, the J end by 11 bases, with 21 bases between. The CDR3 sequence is CASSMGPGSLGYTF. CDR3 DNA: TGCGCCAGCAGCATGGGGCCGGGGTCCCTTGGTTACACCTTC.

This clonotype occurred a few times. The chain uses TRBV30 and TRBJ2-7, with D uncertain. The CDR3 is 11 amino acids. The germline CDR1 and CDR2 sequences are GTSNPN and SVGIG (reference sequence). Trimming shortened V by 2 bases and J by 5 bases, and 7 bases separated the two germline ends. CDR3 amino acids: CAWSSWNEQYF. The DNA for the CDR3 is TGTGCCTGGAGTTCTTGGAACGAGCAGTACTTC.

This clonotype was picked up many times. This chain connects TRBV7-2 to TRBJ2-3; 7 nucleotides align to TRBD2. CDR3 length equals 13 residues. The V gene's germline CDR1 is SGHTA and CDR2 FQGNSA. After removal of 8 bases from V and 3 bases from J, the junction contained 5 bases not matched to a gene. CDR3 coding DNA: TGTGCCAGCGGGGAGGGCGGGACAGATACGCAGTATTTT. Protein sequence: CASGEGGTDTQYF.

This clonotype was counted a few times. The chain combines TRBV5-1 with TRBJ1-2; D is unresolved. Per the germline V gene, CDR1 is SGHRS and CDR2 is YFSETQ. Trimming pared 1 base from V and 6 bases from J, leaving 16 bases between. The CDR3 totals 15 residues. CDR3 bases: TGCGCCAGCAGCTTGCGTAGGAGTGGAAGGGATGGCTACACCTTC. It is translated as CASSLRRSGRDGYTF. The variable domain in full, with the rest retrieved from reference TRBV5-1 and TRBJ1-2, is KAGVTQTPRYLIKTRGQQVTLSCSPISGHRSVSWYQQTPGQGLQFLFEYFSETQRNKGNFPGRFSGRQFSNSRSEMNVSTLELGDSALYLCASSLRRSGRDGYTFGSGTRLTVV.

CDR3 amino acids: CASLGGYLVANEQFF. CDR3 DNA sequence: TGTGCCAGCTTAGGGGGTTATTTAGTGGCCAATGAGCAGTTCTTC. The chain carries TRBV6-1 and TRBJ2-1; the D gene is possibly TRBD1 (6 bases). The germline V gene has CDR1 MNHNS and CDR2 SASEGT. There are 15 residues in the CDR3. Trimming cost V 8 bases and J 6 bases, with 20 bases left between them.